The 13 T cell receptor beta chains below all came from one sample that was sequenced in a study of identical twins. TCRdb ran MiXCR on the 5' RACE reads and lists one entry per CDR3 protein. This table holds just under 550,000 distinct CDR3 sequences, roughly 15% found once. The sample was also linked to a second study, of yellow fever vaccine responses in identical twins.

The source material was CD4+ T cells sorted from blood. The receptors derive from a woman under 30 in good health.

The sample holds a few counts of this clonotype. This rearrangement joins TRBV5-6 to TRBJ1-4; D possibly corresponds to TRBD1 (5 bases). V lost 2 bases to trimming and J lost 6 bases, with 14 bases between them. Germline CDR1 and CDR2: SGHDT and YYEEEE. The CDR3 totals 15 residues. CDR3 coding DNA: TGTGCCAGCAGCTTATCGGGGCTCCGGGATGAAAAACTGTTTTTT. It codes for CASSLSGLRDEKLFF.

This clonotype occurred a few times. This chain connects TRBV24-1 to TRBJ2-1, with 12 bases matching TRBD2. Germline lookup yields CDR1 KGHDR and CDR2 SFDVKD. The CDR3 sequence is 16 residues long. The junction had 4 bases not matched to a gene; V was cut back by 3 bases and J by 5 bases. The CDR3 reads CATSDRLAGVDNEQFF. The CDR3 DNA follows: TGTGCCACCAGTGATAGACTAGCGGGAGTCGACAATGAGCAGTTCTTC.

J is TRBJ2-7 and V is TRBV21-1. TRBV21-1 is a documented pseudogene. The CDR3 loop spans 12 amino acids. For the CDR3, the DNA is TGTGCCAGCGGGGTATCCAGGAACGAGCAGTACGTC. Amino acids: CASGVSRNEQYV.

This clonotype appeared a few times. V and J are TRBV11-2 and TRBJ1-1, with D unresolved. The CDR3 sequence is 11 residues long. V shed 3 bases and J shed 8 bases, with 7 bases lying between them. CDR1 SGHAT and CDR2 FQNNGV come from the germline V gene. This CDR3 reads CASSFFEEAFF. The CDR3 nucleotides read TGTGCCAGCAGCTTCTTTGAAGAAGCTTTCTTT.

This clonotype was seen ten or more times. Relative to the germline gene, one junction end is altered; a read error may explain this. The rearrangement uses TRBV12-3 or TRBV12-4 and TRBJ1-4; the D is unclear. CDR3 length: 14 residues. CDR3 loop: CASSLSSRSREVVF. Written as DNA, the CDR3 is TGTGCCAGCAGTTTATCCTCGCGGAGTCGTGAGGTGGTTTTT.

This CDR3 is CASTPGTRMYEQYF. As DNA, the CDR3 is TGTGCCAGCACACCCGGGACACGGATGTACGAGCAGTACTTC. The chain recombines TRBV12-3 or TRBV12-4 with TRBJ2-7, with D tentatively TRBD1 (6 bases). Trimming cost V 7 bases and J 4 bases, with 17 bases left between them. The CDR3 is 14 amino acids.

In its sample, this clonotype was seen a few times. The CDR3 DNA reads TGTGCCAGCAGTTTACAGGGGCCTAGCGGGAGCACAGATACGCAGTATTTT. Its protein is CASSLQGPSGSTDTQYF. The V call is TRBV12-3 or TRBV12-4, the J call TRBJ2-3, with 8 positions matching TRBD2. The V gene end was trimmed by 2 bases and the J gene end by 0 bases; junction bases not matched to a gene: 7. This CDR3 contains 17 residues.

The chain carries TRBV6-1 and TRBJ1-4, with 9 bases lining up with TRBD1. Germline lookup yields CDR1 MNHNS and CDR2 SASEGT. The CDR3 extends over 14 amino acids. The ends lost 6 bases at V and 8 bases at J; junction bases unmatched: 7. CDR3 sequence reads: CASRGQGGTEKLFF. CDR3 nucleotide sequence: TGTGCCAGCAGGGGACAGGGTGGTACGGAAAAACTGTTTTTT.

There are a few counts of this clonotype. The chain couples TRBV6-2 or TRBV6-3 to TRBJ2-1; 7 positions match TRBD1. Losses at the gene ends were 6 bases for V and 2 bases for J; bases not matched to a gene: 7. The germline V gene has CDR1 MNHEY and CDR2 SVGEGT. The CDR3 covers 15 residues. The CDR3 region has the DNA TGTGCCAGCAGGCAACAGGGGCAGCCCTACAATGAGCAGTTCTTC. Encoded protein: CASRQQGQPYNEQFF.

This chain joins TRBV7-9 and TRBJ1-1; a possible D gene is TRBD1 (6 bases). Germline loops: CDR1 SEHNR, CDR2 FQNEAQ (reference sequence). The CDR3 has 13 amino acids. Trimming shortened V by 10 bases and J by 1 base, and 13 bases separated the two germline ends. The CDR3 protein is CATVGGGNTEAFF. DNA for the CDR3: TGTGCCACCGTTGGGGGCGGGAACACTGAAGCTTTCTTT.

This chain joins TRBV20-1 and TRBJ2-3; TRBD1 or TRBD2 may be the D gene (6 bases each). The germline V and J ends were trimmed by 2 bases and 3 bases, with 18 bases remaining between them. The germline V gene has CDR1 DFQATT and CDR2 SNEGSKA (reference sequence). The CDR3 covers 16 residues. Here the CDR3 reads CSARYLTGAGTDTQYF. The CDR3 coding sequence is TGCAGTGCTAGATACCTAACGGGGGCCGGTACAGATACGCAGTATTTT.

The rearrangement joins TRBV6-1 to TRBJ1-2; 9 bases line up with TRBD1. V trimming: 5 bases; J trimming: 2 bases; junction bases outside the gene matches: 6. The CDR3 has 15 residues. In germline, CDR1 is MNHNS, CDR2 SASEGT. CDR3 in amino acids: CASSPTGQGNYGYTF. The CDR3 bases are TGTGCCAGCAGTCCCACGGGACAGGGCAACTATGGCTACACCTTC.

The rearrangement uses TRBV20-1 and TRBJ2-3, with TRBD1 as a possible D gene (6 bases). Germline-derived CDR1 and CDR2 are DFQATT and SNEGSKA (reference sequence). The CDR3 runs to 11 residues. V lost 6 bases to trimming and J lost 11 bases, with 15 bases between them. DNA for the CDR3: TGCAGTGCCACTCGGCCGGGACAGCAGTATTTT. This sequence encodes CSATRPGQQYF.